This is a list of T cell receptor beta chains from one sample in a study of shared clonotypes between healthy human individuals. Produced via immunoSEQ multiplex PCR; TCRdb's table is partial and in-frame only. In the table there are about 2.1 million clones, around 93% of which are singletons. Source material: naive CD8+ T cells from PBMCs. The receptors stem from a man between 18 and 29 years old in good health. Some clones in this sample may be carry-over from other donors' samples. CDR3s include the opening cysteine and the closing phenylalanine or tryptophan. A D gene is named only where the DNA matches it firmly. Clone size is given for some rows only: seen once, a few or many times, or a class if the clone is expanded.

TRBJ2-5,TRBD1,TRBV7-8,.,CASSLVGQGAPETQYF,TGTGCCAGCAGCTTAGTGGGACAGGGGGCTCCAGAGACCCAGTACTTC
TRBJ1-5,TRBD1,TRBV2,.,CASRPQWTGHNQPQHF,TGTGCCAGCAGGCCCCAGTGGACAGGGCATAATCAGCCCCAGCATTTT
TRBJ2-2,TRBD1,TRBV28,.,CASSLPGGTGELFF,TGTGCCAGCAGTTTACCAGGGGGCACCGGGGAGCTGTTTTTT
TRBJ1-1,.,TRBV6-4,.,CASSEIRGAEAFF,TGTGCCAGCAGTGAGATCAGGGGAGCCGAAGCTTTCTTT
TRBJ2-7,.,TRBV28,.,CASSFGLYEQYF,TGTGCCAGCAGTTTCGGACTCTACGAGCAGTACTTC
TRBJ2-5,.,TRBV7-8,.,CASSLVTVQETQYF,TGTGCCAGCAGCTTAGTGACCGTACAAGAGACCCAGTACTTC
TRBJ2-7,TRBD1,TRBV19,.,CASSLTGASSYEQYF,TGTGCCAGTAGTCTCACAGGGGCAAGCTCCTACGAGCAGTACTTC
TRBJ2-1,TRBD2,TRBV6-4,.,CASSDSGLAGYNEQFF,TGTGCCAGCAGTGACTCCGGGCTAGCGGGATACAATGAGCAGTTCTTC
TRBJ2-1,.,TRBV2,.,CASSESRQTISYNEQFF,TGTGCCAGCAGTGAATCCCGACAGACAATCTCCTACAATGAGCAGTTCTTC
TRBJ2-1,TRBD1,TRBV27,.,CASSFRVTGNEQFF,TGTGCCAGCAGTTTCCGGGTGACAGGGAATGAGCAGTTCTTC
TRBJ2-5,.,TRBV12-5,.,CASGLGGPGETQYF,TGTGCTAGTGGTTTGGGAGGTCCGGGAGAGACCCAGTACTTC
TRBJ2-1,TRBD1,TRBV14,.,CASSPGTGSSPTYNEQFF,TGTGCCAGCAGCCCGGGGACAGGGAGTAGTCCTACCTACAATGAGCAGTTCTTC
TRBJ2-7,TRBD1,TRBV29-1,.,CSVEVGTGSSYEQYF,TGCAGCGTTGAAGTGGGGACAGGATCGTCCTACGAGCAGTACTTC
TRBJ2-7,.,TRBV6-6,.,CASSYEEGGAYEQYF,TGTGCCAGCAGTTACGAGGAGGGGGGCGCCTACGAGCAGTACTTC
TRBJ1-2,.,TRBV11-2,.,CASSSREWRGYTF,TGTGCCAGCAGCTCCAGGGAGTGGCGCGGCTACACCTTC
TRBJ2-7,.,TRBV27,.,CASSLSTLDEQYF,TGTGCCAGCAGTTTGTCCACACTAGACGAGCAGTACTTC
TRBJ1-1,TRBD1,TRBV5-6,.,CASSFLGTANTEAFF,TGTGCCAGCAGCTTTTTAGGGACAGCGAACACTGAAGCTTTCTTT
TRBJ2-7,TRBD2,TRBV15,.,CATSRGAGDEQYF,TGTGCCACCAGCAGGGGAGCGGGGGACGAGCAGTACTTC
TRBJ2-3,.,TRBV4-2,.,CASSQGTPRISHTDTQYF,TGTGCCAGCAGCCAGGGGACTCCCAGAATCTCCCACACAGATACGCAGTATTTT
TRBJ2-5,.,TRBV28,.,CASRNHLQETQYF,TGTGCCAGCAGGAACCACCTACAAGAGACCCAGTACTTC
TRBJ2-2,TRBD2,TRBV2,.,CAGLAGNRNTGELFF,TGTGCCGGACTAGCGGGAAACCGGAACACCGGGGAGCTGTTTTTT
TRBJ2-1,TRBD1,TRBV9,.,CASSVVGRGPYNEQFF,TGTGCCAGCAGCGTAGTTGGCAGGGGGCCTTACAATGAGCAGTTCTTC
TRBJ2-7,.,TRBV6-1,.,CASSEAYGYRPSSYEQYF,TGTGCCAGCAGTGAAGCGTACGGATACAGGCCGAGCTCCTACGAGCAGTACTTC
TRBJ2-2,TRBD2,TRBV9,.,CASSWGLAGGGTGELFF,TGTGCCAGCAGCTGGGGACTAGCGGGAGGCGGGACCGGGGAGCTGTTTTTT
TRBJ2-1,.,TRBV30,.,CAWRGRGVNEQFF,TGTGCCTGGAGGGGACGGGGAGTTAATGAGCAGTTCTTC
TRBJ1-4,.,TRBV6-6,.,CASSYTPSGLELFF,TGTGCCAGCAGTTACACCCCCTCGGGACTAGAACTGTTTTTT
TRBJ1-1,.,TRBV10-3,.,CAISAVGGARTEAFF,TGTGCCATCAGTGCGGTCGGAGGGGCTAGGACTGAAGCTTTCTTT
TRBJ1-5,TRBD1,TRBV2,.,CASTGTGAEFYSNQPQHF,TGTGCCAGCACGGGGACAGGGGCCGAGTTTTATAGCAATCAGCCCCAGCATTTT
TRBJ1-1,.,TRBV6-5,.,CASTYGAANTEAFF,TGTGCCAGCACTTACGGGGCGGCGAACACTGAAGCTTTCTTT
TRBJ2-1,.,TRBV19,.,CASSDPGHQSSYNEQFF,TGTGCCAGTAGCGACCCGGGACACCAGAGCTCCTACAATGAGCAGTTCTTC
TRBJ2-2,TRBD2,TRBV9,.,CASSVIGTTPTGELFF,TGTGCCAGCAGCGTAATCGGGACTACTCCCACCGGGGAGCTGTTTTTT
TRBJ2-3,TRBD2,TRBV7-3,.,CASSSSSGRAWDTQYF,TGTGCCAGCAGCTCCTCTAGCGGGAGGGCCTGGGATACGCAGTATTTT
TRBJ2-1,.,TRBV28,.,CASSWVRGSDEQFF,TGTGCCAGCAGCTGGGTTCGGGGGTCCGATGAGCAGTTCTTC
TRBJ2-7,.,TRBV7-8,.,CASSFLRVVATPSYEQYF,TGTGCCAGCAGCTTCCTGCGTGTGGTGGCTACCCCCTCCTACGAGCAGTACTTC
TRBJ2-3,.,TRBV9,.,CASSPRGPVTDTQYF,TGTGCCAGCAGCCCCAGAGGGCCGGTCACAGATACGCAGTATTTT
TRBJ2-3,TRBD2,TRBV29-1,.,CSGSAGVDTQYF,TGCAGCGGGTCAGCGGGAGTGGATACGCAGTATTTT
TRBJ1-1,TRBD1,TRBV28,.,CASEQGRSEAFF,TGTGCCAGCGAACAGGGGCGGTCTGAAGCTTTCTTT
TRBJ2-5,TRBD2,TRBV27,.,CASSPIPLAGKETQYF,TGTGCCAGCAGTCCGATCCCGCTAGCGGGGAAAGAGACCCAGTACTTC
TRBJ2-5,.,TRBV29-1,.,CSVETGPGETQYF,TGCAGCGTAGAAACAGGGCCTGGAGAGACCCAGTACTTC
TRBJ2-1,TRBD2,TRBV4-2,.,CASSQPPGLALLNEQFF,TGTGCCAGCAGCCAACCGCCGGGACTAGCACTGCTCAATGAGCAGTTCTTC
TRBJ2-7,.,TRBV7-8,.,CASRIIRDSYYEQYF,TGTGCCAGCAGGATAATTAGGGACTCTTACTACGAGCAGTACTTC
TRBJ2-7,.,TRBV9,.,CASSVERVSEQYF,TGTGCCAGCAGCGTAGAGAGAGTCTCCGAGCAGTACTTC
TRBJ2-5,TRBD1,TRBV2,.,CASRVGTQGFQETQYF,TGTGCCAGCAGGGTGGGCACACAGGGGTTCCAAGAGACCCAGTACTTC
TRBJ2-7,.,TRBV28,.,CASSLRPYEQYF,TGTGCCAGCAGTTTACGACCTTACGAGCAGTACTTC
TRBJ2-7,TRBD2,TRBV28,once,CASSLSPRLAVSYEQYF,TGTGCCAGCAGTTTATCCCCCCGACTAGCGGTATCCTACGAGCAGTACTTC
TRBJ2-7,.,TRBV7-9,.,CASSLDTSSYEQYF,TGTGCCAGCAGCTTAGATACATCCTCCTACGAGCAGTACTTC
TRBJ2-3,TRBD2,TRBV11-2,.,CASSLSPNSGRTDTQYF,TGTGCCAGCAGCTTAAGCCCCAACAGCGGGAGAACAGATACGCAGTATTTT
TRBJ2-1,TRBD2,TRBV15,.,CATSRAGGVYNEQFF,TGTGCCACCAGCAGAGCGGGGGGGGTGTACAATGAGCAGTTCTTC
TRBJ2-7,.,TRBV4-1,.,CASSQGKTIYEQYF,TGCGCCAGCAGCCAAGGGAAAACGATCTACGAGCAGTACTTC
TRBJ2-3,.,TRBV7-9,.,CASSPSGVSTDTQYF,TGTGCCAGCAGCCCCTCGGGGGTTAGCACAGATACGCAGTATTTT
TRBJ2-5,.,TRBV4-3,.,CASSHIHDTGETQYF,TGCGCCAGCAGCCATATACACGATACCGGAGAGACCCAGTACTTC
TRBJ1-6,.,TRBV4-1,.,CASSLTPADAGVSYNSPLHF,TGCGCCAGCAGCCTTACCCCGGCGGACGCTGGGGTCTCCTATAATTCACCCCTCCACTTT